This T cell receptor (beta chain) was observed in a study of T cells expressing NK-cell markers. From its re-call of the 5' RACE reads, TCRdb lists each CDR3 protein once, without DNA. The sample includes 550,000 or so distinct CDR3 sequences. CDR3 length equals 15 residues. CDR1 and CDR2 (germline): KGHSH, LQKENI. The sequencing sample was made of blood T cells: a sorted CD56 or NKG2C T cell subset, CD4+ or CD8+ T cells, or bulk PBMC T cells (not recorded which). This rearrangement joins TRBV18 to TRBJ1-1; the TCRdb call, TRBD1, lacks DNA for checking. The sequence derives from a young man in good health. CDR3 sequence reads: CASSPLDGGGTEAFF.